A selection of T cell receptor beta chains follows, all from one sample in a study of CD8 T cells in Susac syndrome. TCRdb processed the immunoSEQ multiplex PCR reads anew with MiXCR; each CDR3 protein has one entry. The top ten clones hold 0.085% to 0.1% of a sample with 200,000 to 250,000 distinct CDR3 sequences, 95% of them seen once. Sequenced sample: CD4+ T cells from PBMCs. These receptor sequences come from a human donor with multiple sclerosis. Each CDR3 is given with its conserved first and last residue. The D gene is left open where the match is weak. Size is stated for part of the rows, as once, few or many counts, or as a class when the clone is expanded.

clone_size	d_call	v_call	j_call	cdr3_aa	cdr3_nt
-	TRBD1	TRBV20-1	TRBJ1-5	CSARVTGQGFQPQHF	TGCAGTGCTAGAGTTACCGGACAGGGGTTTCAGCCCCAGCATTTT
-	-	TRBV3-1	TRBJ1-5	CASSPSGGEGQPQHF	TGTGCCAGCAGCCCTTCTGGGGGGGAAGGTCAGCCCCAGCATTTT
-	-	TRBV2	TRBJ2-2	CASSENQRNTGELFF	TGTGCCAGCAGTGAAAACCAGCGGAACACCGGGGAGCTGTTTTTT
-	TRBD1	TRBV7-9	TRBJ2-7	CASSSSTGDVHEQYF	TGTGCCAGCAGCTCCTCGACAGGGGACGTACACGAGCAGTACTTC
-	TRBD1	TRBV29-1	TRBJ1-4	CSVTGTANEKLFF	TGCAGCGTCACCGGGACAGCTAATGAAAAACTGTTTTTT
-	-	TRBV20-1	TRBJ2-7	CSAEKSYEQYF	TGCAGTGCAGAGAAATCCTACGAGCAGTACTTC
-	-	TRBV2	TRBJ1-2	CASSLQPAIPNYGYTF	TGTGCCAGCAGCCTTCAGCCTGCGATACCAAACTATGGCTACACCTTC
-	-	TRBV23-1	TRBJ1-5	CASSQSPDGNQPQHF	TGCGCCAGCAGTCAATCCCCCGATGGCAATCAGCCCCAGCATTTT
-	-	TRBV29-1	TRBJ1-1	CSVVVMNTEAFF	TGCAGCGTTGTAGTTATGAACACTGAAGCTTTCTTT
-	-	TRBV29-1	TRBJ2-1	CSAKQGYNEQFF	TGCAGCGCTAAACAGGGATACAATGAGCAGTTCTTC
-	-	TRBV29-1	TRBJ1-2	CSVRNRMSSDGYTF	TGCAGCGTACGGAACAGGATGTCTTCGGATGGCTACACCTTC
once	TRBD1	TRBV29-1	TRBJ1-5	CSVDHSRGTATCNQPQHF	TGCAGCGTTGATCACTCCAGGGGGACCGCTACTTGCAATCAGCCCCAGCATTTT
-	TRBD1	TRBV30	TRBJ1-2	CAWRLTGLGYGYTF	TGTGCCTGGAGATTGACAGGGTTGGGCTATGGCTACACCTTC
once	-	TRBV28	TRBJ1-1	CASSSPDTEAFF	TGTGCCAGCAGTTCGCCCGACACTGAAGCTTTCTTT
-	TRBD2	TRBV9	TRBJ2-6	CASSPRGDGRFGANVLTF	TGTGCCAGCAGCCCCCGGGGGGACGGCCGATTTGGGGCCAACGTCCTGACTTTC
-	-	TRBV27	TRBJ2-7	CASSLRKASYEQYF	TGTGCCAGCAGCCTACGAAAGGCCTCCTACGAGCAGTACTTC
-	-	TRBV29-1	TRBJ2-1	CSVEDPRAGYNEQFF	TGCAGCGTTGAAGATCCTCGGGCCGGCTACAATGAGCAGTTCTTC
-	-	TRBV11-2	TRBJ2-1	CASSLGGRSSSYNEQFF	TGTGCCAGCAGCTTAGGCGGCAGGTCTAGCTCCTACAATGAGCAGTTCTTC
once	-	TRBV7-2	TRBJ2-7	CASSLVSSSYEQYF	TGTGCCAGCAGCTTAGTAAGCAGCTCCTACGAGCAGTACTTC
-	-	TRBV29-1	TRBJ1-1	CSVRHAMYTEAFF	TGCAGCGTTCGTCATGCCATGTACACTGAAGCTTTCTTT
once	-	TRBV12-3/TRBV12-4	TRBJ1-2	CASGRGYGYTF	TGTGCCAGCGGCAGGGGCTATGGCTACACCTTC
-	TRBD1	TRBV12-3/TRBV12-4	TRBJ2-5	CASSSGQGRLRYF	TGTGCCAGCAGCTCGGGACAGGGCCGTCTTAGGTACTTC
-	-	TRBV20-1	TRBJ1-2	CSARGGSSYGYTF	TGCAGTGCTAGAGGGGGCAGCAGTTATGGCTACACCTTC
-	TRBD2	TRBV7-9	TRBJ2-7	CASRREGLSYEQYF	TGTGCGAGCAGGCGGGAGGGCCTGTCCTACGAGCAGTACTTC
-	-	TRBV18	TRBJ1-2	CASSPGLSNYGYTF	TGTGCCAGCTCACCGGGACTGAGTAACTATGGCTACACCTTC
-	TRBD1	TRBV24-1	TRBJ2-5	CATWDRQETQYF	TGTGCCACCTGGGACAGACAAGAGACCCAGTACTTC
-	TRBD1	TRBV7-2	TRBJ2-3	CASSLQGARADTQYF	TGTGCCAGCAGCTTACAGGGGGCGCGGGCAGATACGCAGTATTTT
-	-	TRBV18	TRBJ2-5	CASSPQQEETQYF	TGTGCCAGCTCACCACAGCAAGAAGAGACCCAGTACTTC
-	-	TRBV5-1	TRBJ1-4	CASSPGPRDEKLFF	TGCGCCAGCAGCCCCGGACCTAGGGATGAAAAACTGTTTTTT
-	TRBD2	TRBV20-1	TRBJ2-5	CSARVSGRLETQYF	TGCAGTGCTAGAGTTAGCGGGAGATTGGAGACCCAGTACTTC
-	-	TRBV16	TRBJ1-1	CASSPNSGLGTEAFF	TGTGCCAGCAGCCCCAATTCGGGGCTGGGCACTGAAGCTTTCTTT
-	-	TRBV30	TRBJ2-7	CAWSVSHGPYEQYF	TGTGCCTGGAGTGTTTCACACGGACCTTACGAGCAGTACTTC
-	-	TRBV27	TRBJ1-2	CASRGRARDGYTF	TGTGCCAGCAGAGGGAGGGCGAGGGATGGCTACACCTTC
-	TRBD1	TRBV12-3/TRBV12-4	TRBJ2-7	CASRYGTGRDEQYF	TGTGCCAGCAGATACGGGACAGGGAGGGACGAGCAGTACTTC
-	-	TRBV4-2	TRBJ1-5	CASSQAWGERDQPQHF	TGTGCCAGCAGCCAAGCTTGGGGCGAGAGGGATCAGCCCCAGCATTTT
-	-	TRBV3-1	TRBJ1-3	CASESSGNTIYF	TGTGCCAGTGAGAGCTCTGGAAACACCATATATTTT
-	-	TRBV4-1	TRBJ1-1	CASRMGTEAFF	TGCGCCAGCAGGATGGGAACTGAAGCTTTCTTT
-	-	TRBV15	TRBJ1-1	CATSRDRGTEAFF	TGTGCCACCAGCAGAGATCGGGGCACTGAAGCTTTCTTT
-	-	TRBV20-1	TRBJ2-1	CSAGKYNEQFF	TGCAGTGCTGGGAAGTACAATGAGCAGTTCTTC
-	-	TRBV9	TRBJ2-4	CASSEDAKNIQYF	TGTGCCAGCAGCGAGGACGCCAAAAACATTCAGTACTTC
-	-	TRBV6-6	TRBJ2-3	CASYSPGRDTQYF	TGTGCCAGCTACTCCCCGGGCCGAGATACGCAGTATTTT